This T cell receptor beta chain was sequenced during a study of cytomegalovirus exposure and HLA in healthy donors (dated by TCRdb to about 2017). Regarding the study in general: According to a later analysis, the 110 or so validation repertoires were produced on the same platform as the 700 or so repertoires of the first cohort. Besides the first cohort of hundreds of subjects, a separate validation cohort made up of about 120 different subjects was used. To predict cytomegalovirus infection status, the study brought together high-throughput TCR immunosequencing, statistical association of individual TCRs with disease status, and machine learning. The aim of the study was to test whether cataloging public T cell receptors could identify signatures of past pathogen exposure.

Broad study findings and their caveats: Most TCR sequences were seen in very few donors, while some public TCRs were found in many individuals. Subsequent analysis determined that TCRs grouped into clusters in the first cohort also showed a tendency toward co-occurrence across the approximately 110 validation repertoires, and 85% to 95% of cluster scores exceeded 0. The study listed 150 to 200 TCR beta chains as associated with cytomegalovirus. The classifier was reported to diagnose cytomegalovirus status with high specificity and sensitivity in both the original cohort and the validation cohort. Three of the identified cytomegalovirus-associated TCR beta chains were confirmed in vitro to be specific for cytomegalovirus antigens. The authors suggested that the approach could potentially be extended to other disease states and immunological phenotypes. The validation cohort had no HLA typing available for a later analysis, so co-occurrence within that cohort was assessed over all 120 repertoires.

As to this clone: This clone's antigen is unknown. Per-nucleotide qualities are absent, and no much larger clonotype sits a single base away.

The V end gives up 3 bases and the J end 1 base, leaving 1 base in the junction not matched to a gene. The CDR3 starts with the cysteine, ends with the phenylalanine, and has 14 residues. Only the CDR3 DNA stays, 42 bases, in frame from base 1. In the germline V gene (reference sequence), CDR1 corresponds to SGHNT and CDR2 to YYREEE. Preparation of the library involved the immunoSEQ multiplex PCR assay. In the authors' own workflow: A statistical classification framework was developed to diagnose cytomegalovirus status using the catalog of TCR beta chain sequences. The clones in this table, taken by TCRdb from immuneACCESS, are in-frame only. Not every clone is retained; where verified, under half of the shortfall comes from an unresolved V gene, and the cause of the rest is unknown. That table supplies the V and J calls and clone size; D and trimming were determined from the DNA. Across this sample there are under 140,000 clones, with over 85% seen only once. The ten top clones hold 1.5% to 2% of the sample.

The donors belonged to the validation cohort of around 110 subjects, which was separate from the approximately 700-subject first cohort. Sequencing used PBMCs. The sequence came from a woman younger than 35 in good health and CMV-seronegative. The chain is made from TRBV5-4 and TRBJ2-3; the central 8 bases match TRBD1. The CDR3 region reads CASSSGQGTDTQYF. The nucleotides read TGTGCCAGCAGCTCGGGACAGGGCACAGATACGCAGTATTTT.